This entry lists 23 T cell receptor beta chains sequenced from one sample in a study of shared clonotypes between healthy human individuals. Produced via immunoSEQ multiplex PCR; TCRdb's table is partial and in-frame only. Of around 330,000 clones in the sample, around 67% were seen once. Sequences were obtained from memory CD4+ T cells sorted from blood. Subset noted: CD45RA-negative fraction. The receptors derive from a man aged 25-45 years in good health.

The chain links TRBV5-1 to TRBJ1-1; D unclear. CDR3 size: 15 residues. Germline CDR1 is SGHRS and CDR2 is YFSETQ. The V and J ends lost 4 bases and 3 bases respectively, with 16 bases between them. CDR3 region: CASSLELVGDTEAFF. Written as DNA, the CDR3 is TGCGCCAGCAGCCTAGAACTGGTCGGGGACACTGAAGCTTTCTTT.

The V gene is TRBV27, the J gene TRBJ2-3; 11 nucleotides align to TRBD1. Germline CDR1 and CDR2: MNHEY and SMNVEV (reference sequence). The CDR3 has 17 residues. The junction had 10 bases not matched to a gene; V was cut back by 2 bases and J by 6 bases. The CDR3 loop reads CASSLGGQGGGKDTQYF. The CDR3 DNA follows: TGTGCCAGCAGTTTAGGGGGACAGGGGGGCGGTAAGGATACGCAGTATTTT.

The rearrangement links TRBV5-1 to TRBJ2-5; TRBD2 matches 10 bases. In germline, CDR1 is SGHRS, CDR2 YFSETQ. Trimming removed 2 bases from V and 2 bases from J; junction bases left unmatched: 6. The CDR3 totals 16 residues. CDR3 region: CASSLSSGSPQETQYF. The CDR3 DNA reads as TGCGCCAGCAGCTTATCTAGCGGGAGTCCTCAAGAGACCCAGTACTTC.

This clone was seen more than once but under ten times. V gene TRBV9 combines with J gene TRBJ2-2; 13 nucleotides match TRBD2. Trimming cost V 1 base and J 1 base; bases outside gene matches: 1. This CDR3 comprises 17 residues. Germline V gene sequence: CDR1 SGDLS, CDR2 YYNGEE. The CDR3 is CASSVRTSGGNTGELFF. CDR3 DNA: TGTGCCAGCAGCGTAAGGACTAGCGGGGGGAACACCGGGGAGCTGTTTTTT.

The gene calls are TRBV2 and TRBJ1-6, with TRBD1 matching over 9 bases. The CDR3 loop spans 15 amino acids. Per the germline V gene, CDR1 is SNHLY and CDR2 is FYNNEI. The ends lost 4 bases at V and 6 bases at J; junction bases unmatched: 4. The CDR3 bases are TGTGCCAGCAGTGGGGACAGGGAGGGTAATTCACCCCTCCACTTT. It yields the protein CASSGDREGNSPLHF.

This chain links TRBV5-1 with TRBJ1-1; D may be TRBD1 (5 bases). The ends were cut back, 4 bases at V and 6 bases at J, with 16 bases in the middle. Germline V gives CDR1 SGHRS, CDR2 YFSETQ. The CDR3 is made up of 14 amino acids. The CDR3 here is CASSPREGDSEAFF. The CDR3, as DNA: TGCGCCAGCAGCCCTCGTGAAGGGGATTCTGAAGCTTTCTTT.

J is TRBJ2-5 and V is TRBV15; D possibly uses TRBD1 or TRBD2 (6 bases each). The CDR3 loop spans 15 amino acids. V was clipped by 0 bases and J by 5 bases, with 13 bases between them. Germline V lookup: CDR1 LNHNV, CDR2 YYDKDF (reference sequence). The CDR3 spells CATSRDTGASETQYF. CDR3 bases: TGTGCCACCAGCAGAGATACGGGGGCGAGTGAGACCCAGTACTTC.

The genes are TRBV19 and TRBJ2-1, with D possibly matching TRBD1 (5 bases). The V and J ends lost 3 bases and 4 bases respectively, with 13 bases between them. Germline lookup yields CDR1 LNHDA and CDR2 SQIVND (reference sequence). This CDR3 comprises 15 residues. The CDR3 region is CASSIGKGYYNEQFF. The DNA of the CDR3 is TGTGCCAGTAGTATCGGTAAGGGGTATTACAATGAGCAGTTCTTC. Full variable domain (remainder filled in from reference TRBV19 and TRBJ2-1): DGGITQSPKYLFRKEGQNVTLSCEQNLNHDAMYWYRQDPGQGLRLIYYSQIVNDFQKGDIAEGYSVSREKKESFPLTVTSAQKNPTAFYLCASSIGKGYYNEQFFGPGTRLTVL.

This sequence joins TRBV5-5 and TRBJ1-5; 7 bases are shared with TRBD1. The CDR3 sequence is 16 residues long. Germline V lookup: CDR1 SGHKS, CDR2 YYEKEE (reference sequence). With 4 bases clipped from V and 3 bases from J, the junction kept 10 bases outside the gene matches. The CDR3 region is CASSPALTGTNQPQHF. The CDR3 region has the DNA TGTGCCAGCAGCCCTGCTCTGACAGGGACCAATCAGCCCCAGCATTTT.

The chain employs TRBV29-1 and TRBJ2-7; 7 nucleotides match TRBD1. The V gene end was trimmed by 4 bases and the J gene end by 7 bases; junction bases not matched to a gene: 13. The CDR3 consists of 14 residues. Per germline, CDR1 SQVTM and CDR2 ANQGSEA. The CDR3 is CSVVLHTGAREQYF. The CDR3 bases are TGCAGCGTTGTTTTACACACAGGGGCAAGGGAGCAGTACTTC.

The chain joins TRBV6-1 to TRBJ2-7, with 8 bases fitting TRBD1. Germline V gene lookup returns CDR1 MNHNS and CDR2 SASEGT. This CDR3 region has 13 residues. Trimming took 6 bases from V and 5 from J; bases not matched to a gene: 6. CDR3 DNA sequence: TGTGCCAGCAGCAAGGACAGGGCGAACGAGCAGTACTTC. Protein product: CASSKDRANEQYF.

This chain connects TRBV28 to TRBJ2-1; D is uncertain. Germline V gene lookup returns CDR1 MDHEN and CDR2 SYDVKM. This CDR3 has 12 residues. The V end lost 5 bases, the J end lost 15 bases, and 17 bases lay between the germline ends. CDR3 nucleotides: TGTGCCAGCAGTCCACAAGAGAACTTGCGGTTCTTC. Translating gives CASSPQENLRFF.

The V and J genes are TRBV5-1 and TRBJ2-1, with 8 bases matching TRBD2. This CDR3 has 20 amino acids. Unmatched junction bases numbered 17, after V lost 3 bases and J lost 0 bases. Germline values: CDR1 SGHRS, CDR2 YFSETQ. CDR3 residues: CASSYGLALGGVSSYNEQFF. The CDR3 DNA is TGCGCCAGCAGCTACGGACTAGCCCTAGGGGGGGTGAGCTCCTACAATGAGCAGTTCTTC.

The DNA of the CDR3 is TGTGCCAGCAGCCAAGGGACTAGTCAGTACTACGAGCAGTACTTC. The encoded protein is CASSQGTSQYYEQYF. The chain couples TRBV14 to TRBJ2-5; 7 bases align to TRBD2. The J call may be faulty, since TRBJ2-7 better matches the DNA end. The CDR3 loop spans 15 amino acids. Germline assignment: CDR1 SGHDN and CDR2 FVKESK.

The sample holds many counts of this clone. The chain uses TRBV7-3 and TRBJ1-1; D is perhaps TRBD1 (6 bases). The CDR3 runs to 15 residues. V was shortened by 0 bases and J by 3 bases, with 11 bases between the two germline ends. The germline V gene has CDR1 SGHTA and CDR2 FQGTGA. CDR3 loop: CASSLTFGGHTEAFF. CDR3 DNA: TGTGCCAGCAGCTTAACTTTCGGGGGCCACACTGAAGCTTTCTTT.

Here the CDR3 reads CASATTDANTEAFF. In DNA form, the CDR3 reads TGTGCCAGCGCCACGACAGACGCGAACACTGAAGCTTTCTTT. The V gene is TRBV28, the J gene TRBJ1-1; D possibly corresponds to TRBD1 (5 bases). Germline V gene sequence: CDR1 MDHEN, CDR2 SYDVKM. This CDR3 region has 14 residues. V was shortened by 8 bases and J by 1 base, with 14 bases between the two germline ends.

The chain carries TRBV30 and TRBJ2-3, with 8 bases matching TRBD2. The V segment lost 8 bases and the J segment 1 base; nucleotides outside the gene matches: 5. Germline V CDR1 and CDR2: GTSNPN, SVGIG (reference sequence). CDR3 length equals 13 residues. Here the CDR3 reads CATRREGTDTQYF. DNA of the CDR3: TGTGCCACCCGGCGGGAGGGCACAGATACGCAGTATTTT.

V and J are TRBV6-5 and TRBJ2-1; 7 bases map to TRBD2. The CDR3 contains 14 residues. V lost 5 bases, J lost 8 bases, and 9 bases stayed unmatched. Germline V gene data show CDR1 as MNHEY and CDR2 as SVGAGI. CDR3 sequence reads: CASSATSLWYEQFF. CDR3 bases: TGTGCCAGCAGTGCGACTAGCTTGTGGTATGAGCAGTTCTTC.

This chain links TRBV7-8 with TRBJ2-7, with 9 bases that match TRBD2. The germline gives CDR1 SGHVS, CDR2 FQNEAQ. The trim removed 8 bases at V and 4 bases at J, leaving 9 bases unmatched. The CDR3 consists of 14 residues. CDR3 sequence reads: CASRPGTSPYEQYF. Written as DNA, the CDR3 is TGTGCCAGCCGACCCGGGACTAGCCCTTACGAGCAGTACTTC.

The V gene is TRBV29-1, the J gene TRBJ1-1; TRBD1 matches 7 bases. CDR1 is SQVTM and CDR2 is ANQGSEA in the germline V gene. This CDR3 is 14 amino acids long. Trimming removed 1 base from V and 1 base from J; junction bases left unmatched: 3. The chain's CDR3 is CSVEGTGSNTEAFF. CDR3 nucleotide sequence: TGCAGCGTTGAAGGGACAGGATCGAACACTGAAGCTTTCTTT.

In this sample, this clone turned up a few times. The rearrangement uses TRBV28 and TRBJ1-5; 7 positions agree with TRBD1. The CDR3 has 11 amino acids. J gave up 10 bases and V 5 bases, and 2 bases lay outside the gene matches. Germline CDR1 reads MDHEN; CDR2 reads SYDVKM. CDR3 sequence (DNA): TGTGCCAGCAGTGACAGGGCCCCCCAGCATTTT. Translated, it gives CASSDRAPQHF.

The chain employs TRBV5-5 and TRBJ1-5, with D possibly TRBD1 on 5 matching bases. Germline assignment: CDR1 SGHKS and CDR2 YYEKEE (reference sequence). V was clipped by 4 bases and J by 8 bases, with 22 bases between them. This CDR3 has 16 residues. In DNA, the CDR3 is TGTGCCAGCAGCCTTGGGTGGTCGACCGGGGGTGAGCCCCAGCATTTT. The encoded protein is CASSLGWSTGGEPQHF.

The sample holds many counts of this clone. V and J are TRBV5-6 and TRBJ1-3; D gene ambiguous. The length of the CDR3 is 16 residues. V was pared by 4 bases and J by 0 bases, with 14 bases between. Germline loops: CDR1 SGHDT, CDR2 YYEEEE. CDR3 sequence reads: CASSETTWSSGNTIYF. Written as DNA, the CDR3 is TGTGCCAGCAGCGAAACAACTTGGAGCTCTGGAAACACCATATATTTT.